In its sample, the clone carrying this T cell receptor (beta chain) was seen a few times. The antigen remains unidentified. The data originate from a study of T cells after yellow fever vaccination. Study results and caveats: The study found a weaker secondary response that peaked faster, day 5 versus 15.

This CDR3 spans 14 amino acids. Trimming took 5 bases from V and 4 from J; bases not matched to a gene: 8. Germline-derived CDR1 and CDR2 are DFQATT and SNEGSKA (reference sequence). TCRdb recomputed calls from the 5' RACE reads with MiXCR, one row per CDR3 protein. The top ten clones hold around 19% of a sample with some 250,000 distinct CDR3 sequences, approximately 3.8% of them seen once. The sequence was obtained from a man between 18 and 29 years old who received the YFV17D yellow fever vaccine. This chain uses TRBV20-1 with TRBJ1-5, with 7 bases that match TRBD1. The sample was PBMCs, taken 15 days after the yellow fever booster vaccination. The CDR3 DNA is TGCAGTGCTCCCGGGACAGCAAAGAATCAGCCCCAGCATTTT. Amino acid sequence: CSAPGTAKNQPQHF.